One sample yielded the 15 T cell receptor beta chains listed below, sequenced in a study of T cell repertoires in cytomegalovirus infection. Their cognate antigens are unknown. TCRdb re-called the reads through MiXCR, storing one row per CDR3 protein. The sample yields approximately 30,000 distinct CDR3 sequences, about a fifth seen once. Material: CD8+ T cells from cultured PBMCs, obtained from culture after CMV antigen stimulation. The receptors derive from a human donor in good health (CMV status not recorded). Some clones in this sample may be carry-over from other donors' samples.

DNA for the CDR3: TGTGCCAGCAGTATAACGAACACTGAAGCTTTCTTT. Its translation is CASSITNTEAFF. V and J are TRBV12-3 or TRBV12-4 and TRBJ1-1; D is ambiguous. V lost 5 bases and J lost 1, with 5 bases in between. The length of the CDR3 is 12 residues.

The rearrangement uses TRBV27 and TRBJ2-1, with D uncertain. The CDR3 sequence is 15 residues long. Per germline, CDR1 MNHEY and CDR2 SMNVEV (reference sequence). V lost 3 bases, J lost 0 bases, and 9 bases lay in between. The CDR3 reads CASSFWQSSYNEQFF. The DNA of the CDR3 is TGTGCCAGCAGTTTTTGGCAGAGCTCCTACAATGAGCAGTTCTTC.

This rearrangement joins TRBV20-1 to TRBJ2-1; a weak D match, TRBD2 (6 bases). V lost 5 bases to trimming and J lost 0 bases, with 11 bases between them. The CDR3 extends over 14 amino acids. From germline, CDR1 is DFQATT and CDR2 SNEGSKA (reference sequence). As DNA, the CDR3 is TGCAGTGCTTTGGGACTCAACTCCTACAATGAGCAGTTCTTC. Its translation is CSALGLNSYNEQFF.

This clonotype has a single count. The chain combines TRBV10-3 with TRBJ1-4, with 9 bases that match TRBD1. CDR1 and CDR2 (germline): ENHRY, SYGVKD. J was trimmed by 6 bases and V by 7 bases; bases with no gene match: 3. The CDR3 covers 13 residues. CDR3 sequence: CAIKGQGDEKLFF. The CDR3, as DNA: TGTGCCATCAAGGGACAGGGTGATGAAAAACTGTTTTTT.

V gene TRBV7-2 combines with J gene TRBJ1-4; TRBD1 agrees at 7 bases. The CDR3 has 16 amino acids. The J segment lost 7 bases and the V segment lost 1 base, leaving 9 bases of the junction unmatched. Per germline, CDR1 SGHTA and CDR2 FQGNSA. The CDR3 loop reads CASSLGGGGAGEKLFF. For the CDR3, the DNA is TGTGCCAGCAGCTTAGGGGGAGGGGGCGCTGGTGAAAAACTGTTTTTT.

In its sample, this clonotype was seen a few times. This chain uses TRBV4-3 with TRBJ2-7; tentative D call: TRBD2 (6 bases). Trimming cost V 4 bases and J 2 bases, with 18 bases left between them. The CDR3 totals 16 residues. Germline CDR1 reads LGHNA; CDR2 reads YSLEER. The CDR3 bases are TGCGCCAGCAGCCCGGATTTGGCTAGCGTTACCTACGAGCAGTACTTC. Protein sequence: CASSPDLASVTYEQYF.

This clonotype was seen at least ten times. CDR3 nucleotide sequence: TGTGCCACGGGGGGACATGGGGCCAACGTCCTGACTTTC. Amino acid sequence: CATGGHGANVLTF. The chain joins TRBV24-1 to TRBJ2-6; D might be TRBD1 or TRBD2, each matching 6 bases. The CDR3 loop spans 13 amino acids. CDR1 and CDR2 (germline): KGHDR, SFDVKD. Trimming pared 10 bases from V and 3 bases from J, leaving 9 bases between.

This clonotype has only one observation. The chain recombines TRBV10-3 with TRBJ1-2; D is possibly TRBD1 (6 bases). The CDR3 sequence is 12 residues long. The ends were cut back, 7 bases at V and 3 bases at J, with 9 bases in the middle. CDR1 and CDR2 (germline): ENHRY, SYGVKD. CDR3 loop: CAIMSGDYGYTF. CDR3 nucleotides: TGTGCCATCATGTCAGGGGACTATGGCTACACCTTC.

This chain uses TRBV7-8 with TRBJ2-1; D is unclear. Per germline, CDR1 SGHVS and CDR2 FQNEAQ. The CDR3 is made up of 13 amino acids. V lost 7 bases and J lost 6, with 13 bases in between. The CDR3 region has the DNA TGTGCCAGCACGGACCTGCGGTCCAATGAGCAGTTCTTC. It translates to CASTDLRSNEQFF. Together with reference TRBV7-8 and TRBJ2-1, the CDR3 gives the full variable domain: GAGVSQSPRYKVAKRGQDVALRCDPISGHVSLFWYQQALGQGPEFLTYFQNEAQLDKSGLPSDRFFAERPEGSVSTLKIQRTQQEDSAVYLCASTDLRSNEQFFGPGTRLTVL.

This clonotype was found a few times. The chain combines TRBV6-2 or TRBV6-3 with TRBJ1-1; D is unresolved. V was shortened by 2 bases and J by 5 bases, with 12 bases between the two germline ends. CDR1 is MNHEY, CDR2 SVGEGT, per germline. There are 14 residues in the CDR3. The CDR3 bases are TGTGCCAGCAGTTACCTGGATTATAAAACTGAAGCTTTCTTT. It encodes CASSYLDYKTEAFF.

This sequence joins TRBV27 and TRBJ2-7; D remains unclear. Trimming cost V 5 bases and J 3 bases, with 14 bases left between them. Germline lookup yields CDR1 MNHEY and CDR2 SMNVEV (reference sequence). The length of the CDR3 is 14 residues. CDR3 region: CASSLSTLYYEQYF. The CDR3 coding sequence is TGTGCCAGCAGTCTGTCGACACTCTACTACGAGCAGTACTTC.

This clonotype was counted ten times or more. The chain links TRBV7-2 to TRBJ1-1; a weak D match, TRBD1 (6 bases). V lost 4 bases and J lost 1, with 13 bases in between. The CDR3 contains 15 residues. Germline assignment: CDR1 SGHTA and CDR2 FQGNSA. The CDR3 DNA follows: TGTGCCAGCAGCTCTCCTGGACAGAAGAACACTGAAGCTTTCTTT. This translates into CASSSPGQKNTEAFF.

This clonotype was recorded a few times. V gene TRBV5-1 combines with J gene TRBJ1-2, with unresolved D. V was trimmed by 5 bases and J by 7 bases, leaving 9 bases between them. CDR1 SGHRS and CDR2 YFSETQ come from the germline V gene. The CDR3 extends over 11 amino acids. Here the CDR3 DNA reads TGCGCCAGCAGGGGAGGATTTGGCTACACCTTC. This gives the protein CASRGGFGYTF.

In this sample, this clonotype turned up many times. This rearrangement joins TRBV20-1 to TRBJ2-7; 9 bases match TRBD1. V dropped 2 bases and J dropped 5; count of bases not matched to a gene: 10. This CDR3 contains 15 residues. Germline CDR1 DFQATT, CDR2 SNEGSKA (reference sequence). CDR3 region: CSARSPGQGAHEQYF. CDR3 in DNA: TGCAGTGCTAGATCGCCGGGACAGGGCGCTCACGAGCAGTACTTC.

At least ten counts were recorded for this clonotype. The genes are TRBV27 and TRBJ2-7; TRBD1 matches at 8 bases. CDR1 and CDR2 from the germline V gene are MNHEY and SMNVEV (reference sequence). The CDR3 loop spans 15 amino acids. V lost 6 bases, J lost 1 base, and 8 bases stayed unmatched. In nucleotides, the CDR3 is TGTGCCAGCAGCCGTAAGAGGGACAGGTCCTACGAGCAGTACTTC. It is translated as CASSRKRDRSYEQYF.